The clone carrying this T cell receptor (beta chain) was counted once. Its specificity is unknown. Primers for the PCR totalled 60 Vbeta and 13 Jbeta. Sequencing was performed with immunoSEQ multiplex PCR; in TCRdb, only in-frame clones are kept and a portion is missing. This table has 95,000 to 150,000 clones, about 80% appearing once. CDR1 is SGHNT and CDR2 is YYREEE in the germline V gene (reference sequence). The V end was cut by 7 bases, the J end by 0 bases, with 15 bases between. The CDR3 has 15 residues. This sample was taken from a study of cytomegalovirus exposure and HLA in healthy donors. General study findings and limits: Cytomegalovirus association was assigned to some 160 TCR beta chains. A later analysis found most CMV-associated TCR beta chains apparently HLA-restricted.

The clonotype originates from a woman aged 40 to 50 in good health and CMV-seropositive. Sequencing was done on a sample of PBMCs. The gene calls are TRBV5-4 and TRBJ2-3; D is perhaps TRBD1 (6 bases). As DNA, the CDR3 is TGTGCCAGCCATCCGAGGACAGCTAGCACAGATACGCAGTATTTT. Its translation is CASHPRTASTDTQYF.